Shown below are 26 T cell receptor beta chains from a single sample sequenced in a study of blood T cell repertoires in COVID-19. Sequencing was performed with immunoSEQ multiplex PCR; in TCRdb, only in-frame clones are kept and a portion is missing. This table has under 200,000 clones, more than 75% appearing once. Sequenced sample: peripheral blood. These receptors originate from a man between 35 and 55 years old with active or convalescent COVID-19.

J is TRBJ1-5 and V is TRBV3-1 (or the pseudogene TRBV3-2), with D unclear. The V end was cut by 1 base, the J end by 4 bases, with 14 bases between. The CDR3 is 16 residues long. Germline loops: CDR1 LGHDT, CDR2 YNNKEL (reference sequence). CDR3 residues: CASSQGSPVLNQPQHF. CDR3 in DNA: TGTGCCAGCAGCCAAGGGTCCCCGGTCCTAAATCAGCCCCAGCATTTT.

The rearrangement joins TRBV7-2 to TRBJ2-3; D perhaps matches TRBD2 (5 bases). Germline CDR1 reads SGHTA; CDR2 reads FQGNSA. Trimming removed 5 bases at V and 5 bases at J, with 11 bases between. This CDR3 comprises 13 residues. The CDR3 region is CASSPGWIDTQYF. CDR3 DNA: TGTGCCAGCAGCCCGGGGTGGATAGATACGCAGTATTTT.

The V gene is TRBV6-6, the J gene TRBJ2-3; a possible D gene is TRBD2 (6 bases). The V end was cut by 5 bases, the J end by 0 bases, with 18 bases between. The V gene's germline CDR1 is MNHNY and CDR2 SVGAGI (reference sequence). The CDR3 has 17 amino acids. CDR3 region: CASSPFTLAGSTDTQYF. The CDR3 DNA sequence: TGTGCCAGCAGTCCCTTCACCCTTGCGGGGAGCACAGATACGCAGTATTTT.

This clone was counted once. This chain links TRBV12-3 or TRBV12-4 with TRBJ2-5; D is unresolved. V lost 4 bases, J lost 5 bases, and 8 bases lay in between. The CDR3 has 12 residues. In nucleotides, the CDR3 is TGTGCCAGCAGTTCCAGTGGCGAGACCCAGTACTTC. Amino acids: CASSSSGETQYF.

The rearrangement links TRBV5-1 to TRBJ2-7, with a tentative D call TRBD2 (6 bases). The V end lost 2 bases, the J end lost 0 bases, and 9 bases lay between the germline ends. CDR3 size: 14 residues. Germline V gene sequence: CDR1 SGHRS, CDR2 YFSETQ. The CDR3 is CASSFIGSSYEQYF. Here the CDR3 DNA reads TGCGCCAGCAGCTTTATCGGGAGCTCCTACGAGCAGTACTTC.

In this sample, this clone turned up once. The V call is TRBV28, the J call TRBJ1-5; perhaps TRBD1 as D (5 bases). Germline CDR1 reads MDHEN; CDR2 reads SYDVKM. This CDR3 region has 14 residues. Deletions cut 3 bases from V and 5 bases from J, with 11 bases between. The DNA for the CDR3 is TGTGCCAGCAGTTTGGGGGGAGGGGATCAGCCCCAGCATTTT. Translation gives CASSLGGGDQPQHF.

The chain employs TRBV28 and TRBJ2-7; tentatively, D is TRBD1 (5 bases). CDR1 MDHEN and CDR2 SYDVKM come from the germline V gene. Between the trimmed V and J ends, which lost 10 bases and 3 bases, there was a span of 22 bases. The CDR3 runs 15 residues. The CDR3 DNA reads TGTGCCAACCTTCAGGGTGGCTCCTCAAGCTACGAGCAGTACTTC. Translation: CANLQGGSSSYEQYF.

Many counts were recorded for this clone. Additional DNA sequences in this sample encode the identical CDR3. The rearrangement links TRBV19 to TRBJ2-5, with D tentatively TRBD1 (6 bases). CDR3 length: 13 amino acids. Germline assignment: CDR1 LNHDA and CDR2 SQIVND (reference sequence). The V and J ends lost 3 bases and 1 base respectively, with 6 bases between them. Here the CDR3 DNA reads TGTGCCAGTAGTATGACAGGCCAAGAGACCCAGTACTTC. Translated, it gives CASSMTGQETQYF.

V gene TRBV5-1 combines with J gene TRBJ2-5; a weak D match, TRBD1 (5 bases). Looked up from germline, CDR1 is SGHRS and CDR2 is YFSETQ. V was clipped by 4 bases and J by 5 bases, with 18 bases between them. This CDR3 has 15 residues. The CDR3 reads CASSEFSRVEETQYF. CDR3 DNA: TGCGCCAGCAGCGAGTTCTCCAGGGTTGAGGAGACCCAGTACTTC.

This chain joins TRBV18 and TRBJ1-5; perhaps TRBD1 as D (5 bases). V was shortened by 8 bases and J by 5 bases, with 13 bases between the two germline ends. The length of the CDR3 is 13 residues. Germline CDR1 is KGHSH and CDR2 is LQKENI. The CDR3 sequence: CASARGSDQPQHF. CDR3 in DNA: TGTGCCAGCGCAAGGGGTTCTGATCAGCCCCAGCATTTT.

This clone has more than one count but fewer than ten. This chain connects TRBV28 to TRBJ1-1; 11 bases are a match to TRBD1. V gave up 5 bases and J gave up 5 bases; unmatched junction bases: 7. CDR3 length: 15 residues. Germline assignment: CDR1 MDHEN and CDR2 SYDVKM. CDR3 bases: TGTGCCAGCAGTCAACGGACAGGGGGCCCAACTGAAGCTTTCTTT. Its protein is CASSQRTGGPTEAFF.

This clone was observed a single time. Here the CDR3 DNA reads TGCGCCAGCAGCACAGAGGGTCTAGTAGGCACAGATACGCAGTATTTT. Translated, it gives CASSTEGLVGTDTQYF. The chain couples TRBV5-1 to TRBJ2-3, with a weak D call TRBD2 (5 bases). Trimming pared 4 bases from V and 1 base from J, leaving 16 bases between. Germline V gives CDR1 SGHRS, CDR2 YFSETQ. This CDR3 has 16 residues.

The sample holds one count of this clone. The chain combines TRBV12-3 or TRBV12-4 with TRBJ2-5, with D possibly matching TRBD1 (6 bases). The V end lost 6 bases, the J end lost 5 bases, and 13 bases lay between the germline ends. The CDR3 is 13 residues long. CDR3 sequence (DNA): TGTGCCAGCAGGCAGGGGCCCCGGGAGACCCAGTACTTC. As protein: CASRQGPRETQYF.

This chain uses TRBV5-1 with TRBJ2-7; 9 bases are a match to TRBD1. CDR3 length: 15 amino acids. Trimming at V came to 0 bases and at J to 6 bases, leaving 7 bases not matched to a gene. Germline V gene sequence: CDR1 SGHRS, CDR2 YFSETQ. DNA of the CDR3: TGCGCCAGCAGCTTGGCCGGGACAGGGAACACCGAGCAGTACTTC. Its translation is CASSLAGTGNTEQYF.

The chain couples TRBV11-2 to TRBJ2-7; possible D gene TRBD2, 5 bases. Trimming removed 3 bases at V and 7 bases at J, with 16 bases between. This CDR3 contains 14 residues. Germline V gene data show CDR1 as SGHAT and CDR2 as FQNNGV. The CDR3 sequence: CASSLWTRVGEQYF. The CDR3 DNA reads TGTGCCAGCAGCTTGTGGACTCGGGTCGGGGAGCAGTACTTC.

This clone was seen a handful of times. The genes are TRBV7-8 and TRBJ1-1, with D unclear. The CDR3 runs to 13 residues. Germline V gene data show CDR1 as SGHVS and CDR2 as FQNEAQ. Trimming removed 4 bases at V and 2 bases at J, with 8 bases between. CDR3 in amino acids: CASSWQENTEAFF. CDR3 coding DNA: TGTGCCAGCAGCTGGCAGGAAAACACTGAAGCTTTCTTT.

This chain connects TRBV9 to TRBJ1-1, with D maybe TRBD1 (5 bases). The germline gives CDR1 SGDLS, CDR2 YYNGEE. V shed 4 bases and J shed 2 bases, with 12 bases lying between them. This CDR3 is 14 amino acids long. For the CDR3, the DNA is TGTGCCAGCAGCACCAGACAGCTAAACACTGAAGCTTTCTTT. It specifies CASSTRQLNTEAFF.

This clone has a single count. CDR3 region: CASSVISSYNEQFF. The CDR3 coding sequence is TGTGCCAGCAGCGTAATTAGCTCCTACAATGAGCAGTTCTTC. V and J are TRBV9 and TRBJ2-1; D ambiguous. The CDR3 extends over 14 amino acids. The germline CDR1 and CDR2 sequences are SGDLS and YYNGEE. Trimming took off 1 base at V and 0 bases at J, with 5 bases between the two ends.

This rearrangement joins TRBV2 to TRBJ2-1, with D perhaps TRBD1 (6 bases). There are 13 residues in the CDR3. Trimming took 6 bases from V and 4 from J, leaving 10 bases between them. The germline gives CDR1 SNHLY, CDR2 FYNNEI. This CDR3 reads CASSQTGYNEQFF. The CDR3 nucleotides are TGTGCCAGCAGCCAGACAGGTTACAATGAGCAGTTCTTC.

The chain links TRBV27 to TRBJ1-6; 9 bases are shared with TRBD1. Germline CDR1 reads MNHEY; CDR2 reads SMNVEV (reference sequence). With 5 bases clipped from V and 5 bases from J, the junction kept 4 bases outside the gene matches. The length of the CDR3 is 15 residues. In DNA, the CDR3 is TGTGCCAGCAGTCCGGGACAGGGAAATAATTCACCCCTCCACTTT. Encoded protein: CASSPGQGNNSPLHF.

CDR3 nucleotide sequence: TGTGCCAGCAGCCCCGAGGGGGCGAACACTGAAGCTTTCTTT. This gives the protein CASSPEGANTEAFF. The chain carries TRBV7-8 and TRBJ1-1, with 7 bases that match TRBD1. J was trimmed by 1 base and V by 5 bases; bases with no gene match: 4. Germline CDR1 is SGHVS and CDR2 is FQNEAQ. The CDR3 loop spans 14 amino acids.

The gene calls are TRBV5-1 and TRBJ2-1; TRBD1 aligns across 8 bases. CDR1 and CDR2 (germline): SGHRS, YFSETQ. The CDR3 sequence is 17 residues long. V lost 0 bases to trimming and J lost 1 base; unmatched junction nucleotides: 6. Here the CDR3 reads CASSLAGDRRSYNEQFF. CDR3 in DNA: TGCGCCAGCAGCTTGGCTGGGGACAGGAGGTCCTACAATGAGCAGTTCTTC.

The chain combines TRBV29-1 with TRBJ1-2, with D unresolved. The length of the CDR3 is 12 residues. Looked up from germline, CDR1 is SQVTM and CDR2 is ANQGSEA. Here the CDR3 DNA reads TGCAGTACCTATTCGACAAACTATGGCTACACCTTC. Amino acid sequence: CSTYSTNYGYTF.

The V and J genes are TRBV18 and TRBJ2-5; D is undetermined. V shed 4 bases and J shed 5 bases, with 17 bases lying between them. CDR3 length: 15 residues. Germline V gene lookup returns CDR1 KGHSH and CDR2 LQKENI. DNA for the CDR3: TGTGCCAGCTCACGCCAACGTGCCCTCGGGGAGACCCAGTACTTC. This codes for CASSRQRALGETQYF.

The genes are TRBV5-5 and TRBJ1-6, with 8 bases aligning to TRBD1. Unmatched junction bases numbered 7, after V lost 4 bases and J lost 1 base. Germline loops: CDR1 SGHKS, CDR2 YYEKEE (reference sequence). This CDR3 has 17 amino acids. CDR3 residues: CASSDRGLESYNSPLHF. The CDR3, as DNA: TGTGCCAGCAGCGACAGGGGTTTGGAGTCCTATAATTCACCCCTCCACTTT.

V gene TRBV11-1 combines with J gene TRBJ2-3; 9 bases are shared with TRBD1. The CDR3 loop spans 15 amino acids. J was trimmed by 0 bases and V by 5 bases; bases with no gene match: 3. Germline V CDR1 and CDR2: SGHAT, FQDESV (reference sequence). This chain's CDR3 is CASSLDRGSTDTQYF. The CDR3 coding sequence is TGTGCCAGCAGCCTGGACAGGGGCAGCACAGATACGCAGTATTTT.